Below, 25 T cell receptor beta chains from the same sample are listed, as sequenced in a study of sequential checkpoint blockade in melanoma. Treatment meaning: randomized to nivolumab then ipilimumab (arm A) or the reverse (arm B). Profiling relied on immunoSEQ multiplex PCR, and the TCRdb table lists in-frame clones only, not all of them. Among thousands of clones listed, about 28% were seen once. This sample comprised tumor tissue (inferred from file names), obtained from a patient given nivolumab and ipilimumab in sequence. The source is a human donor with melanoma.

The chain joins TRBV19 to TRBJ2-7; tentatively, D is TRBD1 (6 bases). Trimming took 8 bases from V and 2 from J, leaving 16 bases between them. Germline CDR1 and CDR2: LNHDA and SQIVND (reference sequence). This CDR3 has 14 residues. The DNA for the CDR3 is TGTGCCAGTTCTTTACAGGGAAACACCTACGAGCAGTACTTC. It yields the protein CASSLQGNTYEQYF. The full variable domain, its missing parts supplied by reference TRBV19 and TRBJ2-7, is DGGITQSPKYLFRKEGQNVTLSCEQNLNHDAMYWYRQDPGQGLRLIYYSQIVNDFQKGDIAEGYSVSREKKESFPLTVTSAQKNPTAFYLCASSLQGNTYEQYFGPGTRLTVT.

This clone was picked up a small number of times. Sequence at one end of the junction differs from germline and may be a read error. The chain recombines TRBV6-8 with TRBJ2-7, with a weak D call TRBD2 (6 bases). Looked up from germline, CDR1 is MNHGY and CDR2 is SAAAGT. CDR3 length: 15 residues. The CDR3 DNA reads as TGTGCCAGCAGTGACTCGGGCGGGAACCTCTACGAGCAGTACTTC. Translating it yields CASSDSGGNLYEQYF.

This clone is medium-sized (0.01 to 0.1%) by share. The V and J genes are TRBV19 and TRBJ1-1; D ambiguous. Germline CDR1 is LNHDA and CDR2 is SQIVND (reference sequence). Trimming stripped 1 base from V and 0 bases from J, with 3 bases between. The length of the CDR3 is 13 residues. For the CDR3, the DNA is TGTGCCAGTAGTATAGGCGTGAACACTGAAGCTTTCTTT. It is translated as CASSIGVNTEAFF.

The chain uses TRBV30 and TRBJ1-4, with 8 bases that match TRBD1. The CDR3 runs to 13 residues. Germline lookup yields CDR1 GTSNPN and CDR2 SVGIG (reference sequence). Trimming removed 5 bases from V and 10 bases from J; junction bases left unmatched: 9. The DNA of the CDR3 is TGTGCCTGGCAAGACAGGGGAATGGGAAAACTGTTTTTT. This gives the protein CAWQDRGMGKLFF.

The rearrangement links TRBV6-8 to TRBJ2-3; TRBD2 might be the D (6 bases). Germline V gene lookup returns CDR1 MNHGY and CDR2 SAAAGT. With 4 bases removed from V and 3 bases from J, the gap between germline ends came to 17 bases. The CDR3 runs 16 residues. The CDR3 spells CASSFSPGTVTDTQYF. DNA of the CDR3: TGTGCCAGCAGTTTTTCCCCCGGGACTGTGACAGATACGCAGTATTTT.

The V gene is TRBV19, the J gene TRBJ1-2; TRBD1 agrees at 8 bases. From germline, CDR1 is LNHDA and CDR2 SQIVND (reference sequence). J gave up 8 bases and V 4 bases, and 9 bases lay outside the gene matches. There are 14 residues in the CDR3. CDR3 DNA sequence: TGTGCCAGTAGTACCCAGGGACAGGTGGCGGGCTACACCTTC. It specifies CASSTQGQVAGYTF.

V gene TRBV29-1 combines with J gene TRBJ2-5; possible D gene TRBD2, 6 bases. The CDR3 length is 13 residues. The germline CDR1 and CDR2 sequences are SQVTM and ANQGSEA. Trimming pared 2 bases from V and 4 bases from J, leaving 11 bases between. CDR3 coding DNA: TGCAGCGTTGAATGGGGGGAAGGAGAGACCCAGTACTTC. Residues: CSVEWGEGETQYF.

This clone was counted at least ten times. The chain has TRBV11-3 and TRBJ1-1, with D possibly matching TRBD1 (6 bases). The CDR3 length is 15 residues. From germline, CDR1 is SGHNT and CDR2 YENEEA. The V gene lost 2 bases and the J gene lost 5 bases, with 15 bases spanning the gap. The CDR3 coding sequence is TGTGCCAGCAGCTTAATGGGGGGCGCGATGACTGAAGCTTTCTTT. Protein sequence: CASSLMGGAMTEAFF.

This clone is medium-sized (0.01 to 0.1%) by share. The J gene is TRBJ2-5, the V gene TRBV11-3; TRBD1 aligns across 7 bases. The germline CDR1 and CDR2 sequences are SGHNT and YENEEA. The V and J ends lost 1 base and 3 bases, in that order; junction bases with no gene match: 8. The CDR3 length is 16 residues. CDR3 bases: TGTGCCAGCAGCTTAGTTGGTTTTGGGACAGAAGAGACCCAGTACTTC. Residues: CASSLVGFGTEETQYF.

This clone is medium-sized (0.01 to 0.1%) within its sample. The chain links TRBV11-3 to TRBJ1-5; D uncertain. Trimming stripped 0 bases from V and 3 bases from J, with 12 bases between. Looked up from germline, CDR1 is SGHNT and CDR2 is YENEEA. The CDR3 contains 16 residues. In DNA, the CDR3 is TGTGCCAGCAGCTTAGAGGGAAGTTGGGCCAATCAGCCCCAGCATTTT. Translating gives CASSLEGSWANQPQHF.

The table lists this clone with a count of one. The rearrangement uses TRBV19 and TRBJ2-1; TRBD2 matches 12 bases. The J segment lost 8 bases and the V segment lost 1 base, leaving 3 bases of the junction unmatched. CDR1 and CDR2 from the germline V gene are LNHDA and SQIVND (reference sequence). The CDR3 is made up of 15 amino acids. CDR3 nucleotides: TGTGCCAGTAGTATAGGACTAGCGGGAGTAGATGAGCAGTTCTTC. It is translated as CASSIGLAGVDEQFF.

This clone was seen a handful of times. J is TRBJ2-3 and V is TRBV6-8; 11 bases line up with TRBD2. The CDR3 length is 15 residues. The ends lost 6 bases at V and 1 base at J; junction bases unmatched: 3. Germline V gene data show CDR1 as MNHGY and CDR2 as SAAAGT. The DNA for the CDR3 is TGTGCCAGCAGGGTACTAGCGGGAGGCACAGATACGCAGTATTTT. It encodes CASRVLAGGTDTQYF.

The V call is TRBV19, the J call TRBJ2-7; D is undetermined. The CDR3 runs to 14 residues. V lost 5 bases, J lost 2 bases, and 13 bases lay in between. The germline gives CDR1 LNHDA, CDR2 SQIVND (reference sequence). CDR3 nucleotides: TGTGCCAGTAGTCAAGTTTTAGGGCCCTACGAGCAGTACTTC. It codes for CASSQVLGPYEQYF.

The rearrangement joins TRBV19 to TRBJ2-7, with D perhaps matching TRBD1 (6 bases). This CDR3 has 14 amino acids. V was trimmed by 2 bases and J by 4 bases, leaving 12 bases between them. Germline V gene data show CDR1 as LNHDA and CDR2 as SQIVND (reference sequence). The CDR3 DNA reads TGTGCCAGTAGTATACGGCATCAGGGGTACGAGCAGTACTTC. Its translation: CASSIRHQGYEQYF.

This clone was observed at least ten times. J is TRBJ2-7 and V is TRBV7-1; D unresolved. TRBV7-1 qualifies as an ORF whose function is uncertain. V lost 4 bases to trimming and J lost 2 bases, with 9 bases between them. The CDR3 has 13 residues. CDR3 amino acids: CASSFERTYEQYF. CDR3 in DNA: TGTGCCAGCAGCTTCGAAAGGACCTACGAGCAGTACTTC.

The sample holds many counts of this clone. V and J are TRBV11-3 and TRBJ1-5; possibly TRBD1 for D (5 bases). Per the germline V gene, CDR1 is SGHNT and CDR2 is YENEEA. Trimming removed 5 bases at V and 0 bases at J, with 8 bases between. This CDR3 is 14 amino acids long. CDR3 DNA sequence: TGTGCCAGCAGCCGACAGAATAGCAATCAGCCCCAGCATTTT. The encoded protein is CASSRQNSNQPQHF.

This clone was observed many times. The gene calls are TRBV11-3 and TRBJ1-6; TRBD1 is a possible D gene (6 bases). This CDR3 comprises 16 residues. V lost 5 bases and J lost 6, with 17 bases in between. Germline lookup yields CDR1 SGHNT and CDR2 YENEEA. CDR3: CASSPGRGLVNSPLHF. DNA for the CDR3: TGTGCCAGCAGCCCTGGCAGGGGACTTGTTAATTCACCCCTCCACTTT. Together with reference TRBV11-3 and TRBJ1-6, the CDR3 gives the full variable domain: EAGVVQSPRYKIIEKKQPVAFWCNPISGHNTLYWYLQNLGQGPELLIRYENEEAVDDSQLPKDRFSAERLKGVDSTLKIQPAELGDSAVYLCASSPGRGLVNSPLHFGNGTRLTVT.

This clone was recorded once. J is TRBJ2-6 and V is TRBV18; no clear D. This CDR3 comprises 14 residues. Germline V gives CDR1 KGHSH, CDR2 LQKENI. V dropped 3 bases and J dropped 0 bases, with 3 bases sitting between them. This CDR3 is CASSPTSGANVLTF. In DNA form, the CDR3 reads TGTGCCAGCTCACCTACCTCTGGGGCCAACGTCCTGACTTTC.

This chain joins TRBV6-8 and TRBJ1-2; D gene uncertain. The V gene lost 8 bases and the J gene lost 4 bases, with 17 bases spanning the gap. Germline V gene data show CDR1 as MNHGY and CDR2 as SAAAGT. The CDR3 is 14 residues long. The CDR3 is CASQRERAAYGYTF. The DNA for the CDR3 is TGTGCCAGCCAAAGGGAAAGAGCTGCCTATGGCTACACCTTC.

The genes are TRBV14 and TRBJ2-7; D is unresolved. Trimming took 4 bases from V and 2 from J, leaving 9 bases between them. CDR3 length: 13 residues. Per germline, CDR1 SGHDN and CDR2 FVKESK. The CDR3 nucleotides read TGTGCCAGCAGCCCTACACCCCCCTACGAGCAGTACTTC. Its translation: CASSPTPPYEQYF.

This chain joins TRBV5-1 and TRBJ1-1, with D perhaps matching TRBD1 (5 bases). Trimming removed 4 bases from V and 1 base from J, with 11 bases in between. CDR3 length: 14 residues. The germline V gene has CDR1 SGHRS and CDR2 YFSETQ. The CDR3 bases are TGCGCCAGCAGCATTGACGGGGGGAACACTGAAGCTTTCTTT. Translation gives CASSIDGGNTEAFF.

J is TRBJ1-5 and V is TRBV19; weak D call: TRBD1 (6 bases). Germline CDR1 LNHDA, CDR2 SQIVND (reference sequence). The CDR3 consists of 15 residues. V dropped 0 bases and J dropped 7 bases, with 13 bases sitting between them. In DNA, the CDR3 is TGTGCCAGTAGTATAGAGTCCAGGGGTAGGCAGCCCCAGCATTTT. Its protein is CASSIESRGRQPQHF.

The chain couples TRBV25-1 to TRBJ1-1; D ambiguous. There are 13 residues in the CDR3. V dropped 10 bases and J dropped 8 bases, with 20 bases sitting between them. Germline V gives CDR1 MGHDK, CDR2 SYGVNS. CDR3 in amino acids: CATEGPLSLEAFF. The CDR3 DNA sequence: TGTGCCACCGAAGGCCCCCTCAGCCTCGAAGCTTTCTTT. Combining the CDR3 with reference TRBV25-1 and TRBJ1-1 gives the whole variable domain EADIYQTPRYLVIGTGKKITLECSQTMGHDKMYWYQQDPGMELHLIHYSYGVNSTEKGDLSSESTVSRIRTEHFPLTLESARPSHTSQYLCATEGPLSLEAFFGQGTRLTVV.

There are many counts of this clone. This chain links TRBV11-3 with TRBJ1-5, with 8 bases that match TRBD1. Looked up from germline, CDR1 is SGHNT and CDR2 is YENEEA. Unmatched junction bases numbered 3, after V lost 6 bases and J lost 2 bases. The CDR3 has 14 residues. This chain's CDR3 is CASSPGQGNQPQHF. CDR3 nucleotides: TGTGCCAGCAGTCCGGGACAGGGCAATCAGCCCCAGCATTTT.

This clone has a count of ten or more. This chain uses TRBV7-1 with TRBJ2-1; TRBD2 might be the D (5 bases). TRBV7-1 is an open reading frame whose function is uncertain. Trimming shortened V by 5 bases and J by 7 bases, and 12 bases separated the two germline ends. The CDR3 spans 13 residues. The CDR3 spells CASSLYGDNEQFF. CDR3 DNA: TGTGCCAGCAGCCTATACGGGGATAATGAGCAGTTCTTC.